This T cell receptor (beta chain) was identified in a study of T cell changes during pregnancy in multiple sclerosis (dated by TCRdb to about 2019). With respect to the entire study: In women with multiple sclerosis, the researchers looked at how the T cell repertoire shifted as pregnancy progressed.

Reading the germline V gene gives CDR1 SGHRS and CDR2 YFSETQ. There are 15 amino acids in the CDR3, from cysteine to phenylalanine inclusive. Only CDR3 DNA remains: 45 bases, in frame from the first base. Compared with germline, V lacks 3 bases and J lacks 7 bases; bases without a gene match: 10. Receptor libraries were prepared by the immunoSEQ multiplex PCR assay. TCRdb took this table from immuneACCESS and kept in-frame rearrangements with V and J called. Such tables lack part of the clones; where checked against another copy, unresolved V genes explain under half of the gap, and the rest is unexplained. Present in this sample are under 75,000 clones, 92% of which were seen just once. About 3% of the sample lies in the top ten. A note on this clone: The target of this receptor is not known. No qualities accompany the bases; no much larger clone lies one base away.

Rearrangement joined TRBV5-1 to TRBJ1-2; a stretch of 9 junction bases matches TRBD1. This TCR was recovered from a female donor in good health, enrolled as a control in a pregnancy study. This specimen was peripheral blood, taken in the third trimester of pregnancy. The base sequence is TGCGCCAGCAGCTCTTTACTTGGACAGGGGAGTGGCTACACCTTC. Translation gives CASSSLLGQGSGYTF.